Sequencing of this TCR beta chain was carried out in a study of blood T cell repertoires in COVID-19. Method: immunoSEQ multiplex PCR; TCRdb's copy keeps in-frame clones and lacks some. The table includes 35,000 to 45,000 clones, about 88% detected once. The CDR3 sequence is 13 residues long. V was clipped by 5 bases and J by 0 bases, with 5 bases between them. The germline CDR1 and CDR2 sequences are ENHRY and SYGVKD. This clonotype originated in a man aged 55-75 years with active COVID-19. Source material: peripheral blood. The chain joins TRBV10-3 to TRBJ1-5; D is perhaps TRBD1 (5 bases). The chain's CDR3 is CAISTGSNQPQHF. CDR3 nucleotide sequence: TGTGCCATCAGTACAGGTAGCAATCAGCCCCAGCATTTT.